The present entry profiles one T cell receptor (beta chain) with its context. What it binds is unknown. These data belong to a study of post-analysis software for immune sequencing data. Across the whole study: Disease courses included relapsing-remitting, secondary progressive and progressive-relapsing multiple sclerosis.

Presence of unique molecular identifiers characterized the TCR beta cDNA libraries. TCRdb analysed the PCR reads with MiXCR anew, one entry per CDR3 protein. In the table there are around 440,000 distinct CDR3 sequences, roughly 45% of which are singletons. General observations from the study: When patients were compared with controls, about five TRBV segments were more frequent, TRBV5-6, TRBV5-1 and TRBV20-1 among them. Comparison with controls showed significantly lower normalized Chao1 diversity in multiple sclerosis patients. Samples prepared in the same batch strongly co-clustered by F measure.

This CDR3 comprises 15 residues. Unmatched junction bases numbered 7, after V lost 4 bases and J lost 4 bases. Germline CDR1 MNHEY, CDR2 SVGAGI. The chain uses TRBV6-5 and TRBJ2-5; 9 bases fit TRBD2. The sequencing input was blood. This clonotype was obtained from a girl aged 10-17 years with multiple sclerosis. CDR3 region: CASSFQLAGLETQYF. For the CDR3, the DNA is TGTGCCAGCAGTTTCCAACTAGCGGGTCTAGAGACCCAGTACTTC.